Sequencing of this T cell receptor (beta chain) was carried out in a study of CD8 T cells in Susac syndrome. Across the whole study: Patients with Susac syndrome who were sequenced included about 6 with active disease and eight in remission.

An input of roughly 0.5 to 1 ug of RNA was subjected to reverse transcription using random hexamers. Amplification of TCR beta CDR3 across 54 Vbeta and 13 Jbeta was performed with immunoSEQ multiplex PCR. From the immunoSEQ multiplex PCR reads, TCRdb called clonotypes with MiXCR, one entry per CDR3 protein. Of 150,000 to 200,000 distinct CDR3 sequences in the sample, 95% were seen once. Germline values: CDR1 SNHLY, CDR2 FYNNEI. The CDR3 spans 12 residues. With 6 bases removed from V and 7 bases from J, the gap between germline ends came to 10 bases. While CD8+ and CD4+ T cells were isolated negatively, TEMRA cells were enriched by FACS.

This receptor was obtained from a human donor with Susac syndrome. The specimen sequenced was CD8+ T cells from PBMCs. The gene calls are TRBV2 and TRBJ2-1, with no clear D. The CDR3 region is CASSQLWNEQFF. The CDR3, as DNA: TGTGCCAGCAGCCAGCTTTGGAATGAGCAGTTCTTC.